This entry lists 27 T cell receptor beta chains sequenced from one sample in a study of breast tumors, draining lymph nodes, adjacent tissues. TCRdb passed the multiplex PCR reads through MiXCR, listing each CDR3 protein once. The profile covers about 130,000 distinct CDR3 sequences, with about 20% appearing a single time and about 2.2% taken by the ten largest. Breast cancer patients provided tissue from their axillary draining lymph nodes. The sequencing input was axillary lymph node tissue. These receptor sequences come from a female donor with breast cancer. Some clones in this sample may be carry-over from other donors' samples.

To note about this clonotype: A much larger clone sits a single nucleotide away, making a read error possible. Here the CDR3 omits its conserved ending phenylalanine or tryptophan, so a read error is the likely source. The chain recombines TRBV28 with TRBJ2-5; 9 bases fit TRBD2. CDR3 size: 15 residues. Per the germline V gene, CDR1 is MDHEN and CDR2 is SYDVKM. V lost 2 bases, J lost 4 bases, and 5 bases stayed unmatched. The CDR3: CASSLLKLAGETQYL. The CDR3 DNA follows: TGTGCCAGCAGTTTACTGAAACTAGCGGGAGAGACCCAGTACCTC.

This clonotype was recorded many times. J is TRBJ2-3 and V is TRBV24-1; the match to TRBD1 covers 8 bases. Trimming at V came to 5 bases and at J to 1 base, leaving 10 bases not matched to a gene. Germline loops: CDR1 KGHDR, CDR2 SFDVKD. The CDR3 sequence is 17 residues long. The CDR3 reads CATSASSGGMGTDTQYF. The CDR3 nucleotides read TGTGCCACCAGTGCCTCTTCAGGGGGCATGGGCACAGATACGCAGTATTTT.

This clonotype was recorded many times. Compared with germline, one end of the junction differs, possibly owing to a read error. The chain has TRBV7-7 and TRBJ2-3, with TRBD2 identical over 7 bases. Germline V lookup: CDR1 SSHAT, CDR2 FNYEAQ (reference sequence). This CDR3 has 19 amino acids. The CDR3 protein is CASSVTIAGPVLSTDTQYF. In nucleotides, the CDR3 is TGTGCTAGCAGCGTAACGATAGCGGGTCCGGTCCTTAGCACAGATACGCAGTATTTT.

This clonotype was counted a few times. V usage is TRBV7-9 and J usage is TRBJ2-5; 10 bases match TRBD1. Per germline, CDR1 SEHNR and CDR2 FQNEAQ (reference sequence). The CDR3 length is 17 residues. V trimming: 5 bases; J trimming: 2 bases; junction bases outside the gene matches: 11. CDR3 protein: CASSPPGWDRGQETQYF. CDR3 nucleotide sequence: TGTGCCAGCAGCCCCCCGGGGTGGGACAGGGGACAAGAGACCCAGTACTTC. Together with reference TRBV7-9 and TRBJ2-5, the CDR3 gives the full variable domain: DTGVSQNPRHKITKRGQNVTFRCDPISEHNRLYWYRQTLGQGPEFLTYFQNEAQLEKSRLLSDRFSAERPKGSFSTLEIQRTEQGDSAMYLCASSPPGWDRGQETQYFGPGTRLLVL.

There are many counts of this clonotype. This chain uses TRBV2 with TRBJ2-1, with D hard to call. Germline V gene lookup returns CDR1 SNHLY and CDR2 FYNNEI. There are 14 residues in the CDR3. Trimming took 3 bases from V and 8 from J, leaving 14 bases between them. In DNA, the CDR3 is TGTGCCAGCAGTGAGACCAGGCTTCGGGATGAGCAGTTCTTC. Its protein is CASSETRLRDEQFF.

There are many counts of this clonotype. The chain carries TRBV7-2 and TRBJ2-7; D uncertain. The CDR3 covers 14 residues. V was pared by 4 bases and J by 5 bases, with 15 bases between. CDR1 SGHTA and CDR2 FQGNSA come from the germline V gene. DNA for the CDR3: TGTGCCAGCAGCTCAGAGGTCTTTATCAACGAGCAGTACTTC. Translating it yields CASSSEVFINEQYF.

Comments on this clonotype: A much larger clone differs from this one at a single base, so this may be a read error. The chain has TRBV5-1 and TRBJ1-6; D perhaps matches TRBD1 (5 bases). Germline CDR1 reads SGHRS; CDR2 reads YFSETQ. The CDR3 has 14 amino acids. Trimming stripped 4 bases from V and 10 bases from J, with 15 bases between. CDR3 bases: TGCGCCAGCAGCCCCCCCGGGGCTGGCTCACCCCTCCACTTT. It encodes CASSPPGAGSPLHF.

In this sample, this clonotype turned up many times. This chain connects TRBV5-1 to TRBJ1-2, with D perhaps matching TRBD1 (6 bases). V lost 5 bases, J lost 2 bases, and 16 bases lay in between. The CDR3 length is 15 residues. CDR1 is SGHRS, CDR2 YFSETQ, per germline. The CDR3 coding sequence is TGCGCCAGCAGTACCGTCACAGGGACCAACTATGGCTACACCTTC. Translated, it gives CASSTVTGTNYGYTF.

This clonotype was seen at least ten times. CDR3 DNA: TGTGCCAGCAGCCTTGGGAATTCACCCCTCCACTTT. This codes for CASSLGNSPLHF. The V gene is TRBV5-8, the J gene TRBJ1-6; D gene uncertain. V lost 4 bases and J lost 7, with 6 bases in between. The CDR3 runs 12 residues. Germline V gene lookup returns CDR1 SGHTS and CDR2 YDEGEE.

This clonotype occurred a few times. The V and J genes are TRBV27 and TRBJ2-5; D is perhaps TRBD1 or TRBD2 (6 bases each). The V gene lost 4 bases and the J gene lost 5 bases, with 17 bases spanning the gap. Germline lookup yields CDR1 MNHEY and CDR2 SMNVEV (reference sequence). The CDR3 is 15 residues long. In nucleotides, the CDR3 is TGTGCCAGCAGTTATCGGGGGCTCGGGATGGAGACCCAGTACTTC. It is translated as CASSYRGLGMETQYF.

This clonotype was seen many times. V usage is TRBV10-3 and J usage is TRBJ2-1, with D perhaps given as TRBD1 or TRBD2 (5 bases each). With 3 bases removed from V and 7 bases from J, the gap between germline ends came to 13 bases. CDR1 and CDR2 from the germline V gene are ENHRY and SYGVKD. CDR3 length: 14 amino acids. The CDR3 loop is CAISDRAGTNEQFF. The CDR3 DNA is TGTGCCATCAGTGATCGGGCAGGGACGAATGAGCAGTTCTTC.

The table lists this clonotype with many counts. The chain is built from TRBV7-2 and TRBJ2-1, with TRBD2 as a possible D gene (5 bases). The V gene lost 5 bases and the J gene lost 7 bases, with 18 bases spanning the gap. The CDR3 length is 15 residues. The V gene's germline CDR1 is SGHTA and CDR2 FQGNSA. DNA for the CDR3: TGTGCCAGCAGCCTAGACCGGGATCGAGCAAATGAGCAGTTCTTC. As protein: CASSLDRDRANEQFF.

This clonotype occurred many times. The CDR3 here is CASSPSQGNSPLHF. CDR3 nucleotides: TGTGCCAGCAGCCCCTCACAGGGGAATTCACCCCTCCACTTT. The chain carries TRBV5-5 and TRBJ1-6, with 7 bases lining up with TRBD1. The junction had 5 bases not matched to a gene; V was cut back by 4 bases and J by 7 bases. This CDR3 is built from 14 residues. Per the germline V gene, CDR1 is SGHKS and CDR2 is YYEKEE (reference sequence).

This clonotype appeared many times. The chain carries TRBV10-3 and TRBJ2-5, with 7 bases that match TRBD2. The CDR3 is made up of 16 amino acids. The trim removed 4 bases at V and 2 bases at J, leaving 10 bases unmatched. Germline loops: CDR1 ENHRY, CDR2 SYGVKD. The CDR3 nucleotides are TGTGCCATCAGTGGGGGGGGACTAAGCACACAAGAGACCCAGTACTTC. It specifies CAISGGGLSTQETQYF.

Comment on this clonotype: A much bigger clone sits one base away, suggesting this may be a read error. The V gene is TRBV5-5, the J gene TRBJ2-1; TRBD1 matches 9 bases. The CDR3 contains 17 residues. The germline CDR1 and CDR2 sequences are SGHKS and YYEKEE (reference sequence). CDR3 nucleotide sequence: TGTGCCAGCAGCTTAAGGGGACAGGGCGGAACCTACGATGAGCAGTTCTTC. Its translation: CASSLRGQGGTYDEQFF.

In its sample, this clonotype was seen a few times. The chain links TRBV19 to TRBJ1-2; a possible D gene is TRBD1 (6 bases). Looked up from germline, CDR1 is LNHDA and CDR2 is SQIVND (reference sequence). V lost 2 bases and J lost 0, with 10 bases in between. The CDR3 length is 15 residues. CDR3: CASSIRTDSNYGYTF. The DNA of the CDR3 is TGTGCCAGTAGTATAAGGACAGACTCTAACTATGGCTACACCTTC.

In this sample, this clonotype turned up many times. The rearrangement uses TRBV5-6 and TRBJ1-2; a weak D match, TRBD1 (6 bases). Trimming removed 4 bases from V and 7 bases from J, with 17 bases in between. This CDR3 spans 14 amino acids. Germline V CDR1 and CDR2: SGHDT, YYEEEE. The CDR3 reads CASSSTGPWGGYTF. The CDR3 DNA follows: TGTGCCAGCAGCAGCACAGGGCCCTGGGGTGGCTACACCTTC.

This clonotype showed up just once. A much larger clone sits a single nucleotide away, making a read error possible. CDR3 bases: TGTGCCAGTAGTCCAATAATAGGGGGGATGGAGACCCAGTGCTTC. It encodes CASSPIIGGMETQCF. The chain employs TRBV19 and TRBJ2-5, with D perhaps assigned TRBD1 or TRBD2 (6 bases each). The germline V gene encodes CDR1 LNHDA and CDR2 SQIVND (reference sequence). There are 15 residues in the CDR3.

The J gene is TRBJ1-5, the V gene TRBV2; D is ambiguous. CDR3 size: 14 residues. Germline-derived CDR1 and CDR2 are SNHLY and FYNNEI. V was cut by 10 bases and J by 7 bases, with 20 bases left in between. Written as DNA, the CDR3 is TGTGCCACCTCCTACGGGCGCTTCGGGCAGCCCCAGCATTTT. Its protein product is CATSYGRFGQPQHF.

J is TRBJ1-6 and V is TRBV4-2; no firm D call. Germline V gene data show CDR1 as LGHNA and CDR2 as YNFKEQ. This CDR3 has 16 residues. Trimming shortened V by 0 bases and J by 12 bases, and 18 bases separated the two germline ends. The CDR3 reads CASSQDGGDPLRPLHF. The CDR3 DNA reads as TGTGCCAGCAGCCAAGATGGAGGAGACCCCCTTCGACCCCTCCACTTT.

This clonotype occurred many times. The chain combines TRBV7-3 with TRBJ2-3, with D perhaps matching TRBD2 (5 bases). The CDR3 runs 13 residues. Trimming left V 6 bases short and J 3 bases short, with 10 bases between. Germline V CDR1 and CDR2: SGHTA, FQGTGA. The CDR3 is CASRLEGTDTQYF. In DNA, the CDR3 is TGTGCCAGCAGGTTAGAGGGTACAGATACGCAGTATTTT. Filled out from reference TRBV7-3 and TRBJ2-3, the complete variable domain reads GAGVSQTPSNKVTEKGKYVELRCDPISGHTALYWYRQSLGQGPEFLIYFQGTGAADDSGLPNDRFFAVRPEGSVSTLKIQRTERGDSAVYLCASRLEGTDTQYFGPGTRLTVL.

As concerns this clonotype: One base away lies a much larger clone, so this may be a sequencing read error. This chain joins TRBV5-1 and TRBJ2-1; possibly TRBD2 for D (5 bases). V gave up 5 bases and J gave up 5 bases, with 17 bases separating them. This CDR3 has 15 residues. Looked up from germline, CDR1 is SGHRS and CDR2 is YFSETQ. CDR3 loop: CASRPTETKNNEQFF. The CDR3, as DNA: TGCGCCAGCAGACCGACCGAGACTAAAAACAATGAGCAGTTCTTC.

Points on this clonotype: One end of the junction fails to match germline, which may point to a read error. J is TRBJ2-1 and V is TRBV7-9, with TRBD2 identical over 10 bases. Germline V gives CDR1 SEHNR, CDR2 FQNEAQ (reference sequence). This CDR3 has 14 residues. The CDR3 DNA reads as TGTGCCAGCAGCTCCAAGCGGGAGGGCCATGAGCAGTCCTTC. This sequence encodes CASSSKREGHEQSF.

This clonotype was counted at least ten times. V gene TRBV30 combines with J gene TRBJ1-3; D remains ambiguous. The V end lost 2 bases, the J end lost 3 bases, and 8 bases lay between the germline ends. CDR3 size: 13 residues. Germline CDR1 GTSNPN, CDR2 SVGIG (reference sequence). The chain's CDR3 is CAWSSWGGNTIYF. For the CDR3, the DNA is TGTGCCTGGAGTTCCTGGGGTGGAAACACCATATATTTT. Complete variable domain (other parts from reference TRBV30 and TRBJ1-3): SQTIHQWPATLVQPVGSPLSLECTVEGTSNPNLYWYRQAAGRGLQLLFYSVGIGQISSEVPQNLSASRPQDRQFILSSKKLLLSDSGFYLCAWSSWGGNTIYFGEGSWLTVV.

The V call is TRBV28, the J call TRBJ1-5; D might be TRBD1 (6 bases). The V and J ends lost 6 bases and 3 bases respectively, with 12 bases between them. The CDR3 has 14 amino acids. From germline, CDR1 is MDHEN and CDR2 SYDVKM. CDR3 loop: CASRPQGHNQPQHF. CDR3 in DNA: TGTGCCAGCAGACCACAGGGTCACAATCAGCCCCAGCATTTT. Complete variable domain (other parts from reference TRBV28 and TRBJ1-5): DVKVTQSSRYLVKRTGEKVFLECVQDMDHENMFWYRQDPGLGLRLIYFSYDVKMKEKGDIPEGYSVSREKKERFSLILESASTNQTSMYLCASRPQGHNQPQHFGDGTRLSIL.

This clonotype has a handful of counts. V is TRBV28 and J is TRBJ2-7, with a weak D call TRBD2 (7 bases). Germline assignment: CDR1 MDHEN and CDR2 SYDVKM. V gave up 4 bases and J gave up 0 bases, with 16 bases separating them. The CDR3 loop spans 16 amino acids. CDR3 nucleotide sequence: TGTGCCAGCAGTTCCCAGAAGGGGGGGCTCTCCTACGAGCAGTACTTC. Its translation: CASSSQKGGLSYEQYF.

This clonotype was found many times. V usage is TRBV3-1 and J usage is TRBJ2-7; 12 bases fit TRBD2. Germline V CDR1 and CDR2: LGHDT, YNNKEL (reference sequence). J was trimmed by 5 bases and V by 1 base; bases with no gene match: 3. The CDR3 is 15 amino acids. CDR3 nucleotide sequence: TGTGCCAGCAGCCAAGGACTAGCGGGAGACGACGAGCAGTACTTC. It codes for CASSQGLAGDDEQYF.